The rows below give T cell receptor beta chains drawn from one sample of a study of cytomegalovirus exposure and HLA in healthy donors. Data came from immunoSEQ multiplex PCR; TCRdb stores just in-frame clones and leaves some out. The table includes 110,000 to 150,000 clones, about 87% detected once. The source material was PBMCs. These receptors were obtained from a woman in her twenties or thirties in good health and CMV-seropositive. CDR3s include the opening cysteine and the closing phenylalanine or tryptophan. Each record gives: clone size, V gene, J gene, D gene, CDR3 DNA, CDR3 protein. D genes are given only for firm matches. Size tells how often a clone was seen (once, few, many) or the class of an expanded clone, and some rows leave it out.

NA,TRBV28,TRBJ2-7,TRBD2,TGTGCCAGCAGTGCCGTACTAGCGGGAGGGCCTTCCGAGCAGTACTTC,CASSAVLAGGPSEQYF
once,TRBV28,TRBJ2-1,TRBD2,TGTGCCAGCAGGCCATTGGGGTATAGCGGGAGGTACAATGAGCAGTTCTTC,CASRPLGYSGRYNEQFF
NA,TRBV5-6,TRBJ2-1,TRBD2,TGTGCCAGCAGCTTTCGCGCCGCCGGACTAGCTGGTGGCTATGAGCAGTTCTTC,CASSFRAAGLAGGYEQFF
once,TRBV5-4,TRBJ2-1,TRBD2,TGTGCCAGCAGCTTGGCGGGGGGATACTACAATGAGCAGTTCTTC,CASSLAGGYYNEQFF
NA,TRBV2,TRBJ2-5,NA,TGTGCCAGCAGCCGGGGGACTGGGGAGACCCAGTACTTC,CASSRGTGETQYF
once,TRBV7-3,TRBJ2-2,NA,TGTGCCAGCAGCGGGGAGATAATCGGGGAGCTGTTTTTT,CASSGEIIGELFF
NA,TRBV2,TRBJ1-5,TRBD1,TGTGCCAGCAGGAGGACAGGGAACCAGCCCCAGCATTTT,CASRRTGNQPQHF
NA,TRBV25-1,TRBJ2-1,TRBD2,TGTGCCAGCAGTGAGACTAGCGGGAGCTCCTACAATGAGCAGTTCTTC,CASSETSGSSYNEQFF
NA,TRBV6-1,TRBJ2-5,TRBD2,TGTGCCAGCAGTGATCCACTTCGGGGGGGACCACAAGAGACCCAGTACTTC,CASSDPLRGGPQETQYF
NA,TRBV4-1,TRBJ1-2,NA,TGCGCCAGCAGCCGTATTGGACAGACTACCTATGGCTACACCTTC,CASSRIGQTTYGYTF